The 18 T cell receptor beta chains below all came from one sample that was sequenced in a study of Ad26.COV2.S vaccination and SARS-CoV-2 variants. This sample's treatment: 15 to 20 received Ad26.COV2.S at low or high dose, single or two shots; 5 received placebo; per-sample allocation not given. It was on day 63 after the first vaccine or placebo injection that samples were taken. Profiled with immunoSEQ multiplex PCR; TCRdb holds only in-frame clones, not every one. This sample has about 280,000 clones, with around 87% found just once. Specimen: peripheral blood, collected in a trial of Ad26.COV2.S vaccine versus placebo. All receptors come from a person between 18 and 65 years old who received the Ad26.COV2.S COVID-19 vaccine or a placebo.

The V gene is TRBV7-2, the J gene TRBJ1-4; D is perhaps TRBD1 (5 bases). V was trimmed by 5 bases and J by 1 base, leaving 8 bases between them. Germline V gives CDR1 SGHTA, CDR2 FQGNSA. There are 14 residues in the CDR3. Here the CDR3 reads CASSPRVTNEKLFF. The CDR3, as DNA: TGTGCCAGCAGCCCCAGGGTAACTAATGAAAAACTGTTTTTT. The variable domain in full, completed from reference TRBV7-2 and TRBJ1-4, reads GAGVSQSPSNKVTEKGKDVELRCDPISGHTALYWYRQSLGQGLEFLIYFQGNSAPDKSGLPSDRFSAERTGGSVSTLTIQRTQQEDSAVYLCASSPRVTNEKLFFGSGTQLSVL.

The table lists this clone with a few counts. This chain joins TRBV28 and TRBJ1-1; D perhaps matches TRBD1 (5 bases). The ends were cut back, 6 bases at V and 8 bases at J, with 10 bases in the middle. The CDR3 contains 11 residues. Germline loops: CDR1 MDHEN, CDR2 SYDVKM. The DNA of the CDR3 is TGTGCCAGCAGGGTGCAGGGCGAAGCTTTCTTT. Translated: CASRVQGEAFF. The complete variable domain, with remaining parts taken from reference TRBV28 and TRBJ1-1, reads DVKVTQSSRYLVKRTGEKVFLECVQDMDHENMFWYRQDPGLGLRLIYFSYDVKMKEKGDIPEGYSVSREKKERFSLILESASTNQTSMYLCASRVQGEAFFGQGTRLTVV.

CDR3: CAISPGVRGENTIYF. The DNA for the CDR3 is TGTGCCATCAGCCCCGGGGTCAGGGGTGAAAACACCATATATTTT. The gene calls are TRBV10-3 and TRBJ1-3; TRBD1 is a possible D gene (6 bases). The CDR3 is 15 residues long. CDR1 is ENHRY and CDR2 is SYGVKD in the germline V gene. The ends were cut back, 6 bases at V and 6 bases at J, with 18 bases in the middle.

The chain joins TRBV19 to TRBJ2-1; 10 nucleotides align to TRBD2. V shed 6 bases and J 9 bases; nucleotides not matched to a gene: 14. The CDR3 is made up of 16 amino acids. The germline CDR1 and CDR2 sequences are LNHDA and SQIVND (reference sequence). CDR3 sequence: CASRKLAGILGSEQFF. CDR3 nucleotides: TGTGCCAGTAGGAAACTAGCGGGGATTCTGGGCAGTGAGCAGTTCTTC.

CDR3 nucleotide sequence: TGTGCCAGCAGCTTAGGCAGGGCTAGTGAGCAGTTCTTC. Its protein product is CASSLGRASEQFF. The rearrangement joins TRBV7-9 to TRBJ2-1; D is perhaps TRBD1 (5 bases). The ends were cut back, 1 base at V and 9 bases at J, with 10 bases in the middle. Germline CDR1 SEHNR, CDR2 FQNEAQ (reference sequence). This CDR3 is built from 13 residues. Combining the CDR3 with reference TRBV7-9 and TRBJ2-1 gives the whole variable domain DTGVSQNPRHKITKRGQNVTFRCDPISEHNRLYWYRQTLGQGPEFLTYFQNEAQLEKSRLLSDRFSAERPKGSFSTLEIQRTEQGDSAMYLCASSLGRASEQFFGPGTRLTVL.

This chain uses TRBV15 with TRBJ2-4, with 9 bases identical to TRBD2. V lost 4 bases, J lost 8 bases, and 9 bases stayed unmatched. Germline lookup yields CDR1 LNHNV and CDR2 YYDKDF (reference sequence). The CDR3 contains 15 residues. The CDR3 spells CATSTGKREVDIQYF. The CDR3 nucleotides read TGTGCCACCAGCACAGGGAAGCGGGAGGTTGACATTCAGTACTTC.

The gene calls are TRBV6-5 and TRBJ2-7, with 7 bases that match TRBD1. Germline-derived CDR1 and CDR2 are MNHEY and SVGAGI. The J segment lost 2 bases and the V segment lost 6 bases, leaving 10 bases of the junction unmatched. CDR3 length equals 15 residues. CDR3 DNA: TGTGCCAGCAGACCGGGACAGCTCTTAACCTACGAGCAGTACTTC. This codes for CASRPGQLLTYEQYF.

V and J are TRBV7-8 and TRBJ1-2, with D perhaps matching TRBD1 (5 bases). Germline V gene lookup returns CDR1 SGHVS and CDR2 FQNEAQ. V was pared by 1 base and J by 2 bases, with 8 bases between. There are 14 residues in the CDR3. CDR3 region: CASSLGDGNYGYTF. The CDR3 DNA follows: TGTGCCAGCAGCTTAGGGGACGGAAACTATGGCTACACCTTC. The full variable domain, its missing parts supplied by reference TRBV7-8 and TRBJ1-2, is GAGVSQSPRYKVAKRGQDVALRCDPISGHVSLFWYQQALGQGPEFLTYFQNEAQLDKSGLPSDRFFAERPEGSVSTLKIQRTQQEDSAVYLCASSLGDGNYGYTFGSGTRLTVV.

This clone came up a few times. The chain has TRBV7-9 and TRBJ2-2; D not resolved. V was cut by 5 bases and J by 6 bases, with 10 bases left in between. Germline lookup yields CDR1 SEHNR and CDR2 FQNEAQ (reference sequence). The CDR3 length is 13 residues. CDR3 coding DNA: TGTGCCAGCAGCCCCTTAGGAGCCGGGGAGCTGTTTTTT. Encoded protein: CASSPLGAGELFF.

This clone has only one observation. The rearrangement joins TRBV6-5 to TRBJ1-5; 10 nucleotides align to TRBD1. The V gene's germline CDR1 is MNHEY and CDR2 SVGAGI. V trimming: 2 bases; J trimming: 5 bases; junction bases outside the gene matches: 3. This CDR3 has 15 amino acids. This chain's CDR3 is CASSYGTGVHQPQHF. CDR3 in DNA: TGTGCCAGCAGTTACGGGACAGGGGTACATCAGCCCCAGCATTTT.

V and J are TRBV6-2 or TRBV6-3 and TRBJ2-3, with TRBD1 matching 7 bases. V was clipped by 0 bases and J by 0 bases; unmatched bases: 6. The CDR3 runs 17 residues. Germline lookup yields CDR1 MNHEY and CDR2 SVGEGT. CDR3 in DNA: TGTGCCAGCAGTTACTCGATGTTCAGGGGGAGCACAGATACGCAGTATTTT. Amino acids: CASSYSMFRGSTDTQYF.

This chain joins TRBV6-1 and TRBJ2-7; D remains unclear. Trimming left V 3 bases short and J 1 base short, with 7 bases between. The CDR3 contains 13 residues. The germline CDR1 and CDR2 sequences are MNHNS and SASEGT. CDR3 region: CASSEARSYEQYF. The CDR3 DNA sequence: TGTGCCAGCAGTGAGGCTCGTTCCTACGAGCAGTACTTC.

The gene calls are TRBV6-2 or TRBV6-3 and TRBJ2-7; maybe TRBD2 (6 bases). The CDR3 has 17 amino acids. Germline CDR1 and CDR2: MNHEY and SVGEGT. Trimming pared 4 bases from V and 0 bases from J, leaving 19 bases between. In DNA form, the CDR3 reads TGTGCCAGCAGTTCCCCGATAGCGGCGAAGGGCTCCTACGAGCAGTACTTC. This translates into CASSSPIAAKGSYEQYF.

The chain combines TRBV3-1 (or the pseudogene TRBV3-2) with TRBJ1-3, with 9 bases matching TRBD1. Per the germline V gene, CDR1 is LGHDT and CDR2 is YNNKEL (reference sequence). With V trimmed by 6 bases and J by 8 bases, 11 bases remained unmatched. The CDR3 is 15 residues long. This chain's CDR3 is CASRHRQGVYDTIYF. The CDR3 nucleotides read TGTGCCAGCAGACACCGACAGGGGGTATATGACACCATATATTTT.

The chain couples TRBV30 to TRBJ1-6; D may be TRBD1 (5 bases). Trimming left V 0 bases short and J 1 base short, with 13 bases between. Germline V lookup: CDR1 GTSNPN, CDR2 SVGIG (reference sequence). This CDR3 has 17 amino acids. The CDR3 loop reads CAWSVTRTWSYNSPLHF. The DNA of the CDR3 is TGTGCCTGGAGTGTCACCAGGACATGGTCCTATAATTCACCCCTCCACTTT.

The chain recombines TRBV6-5 with TRBJ1-6, with 9 bases fitting TRBD1. Germline lookup yields CDR1 MNHEY and CDR2 SVGAGI. CDR3 size: 14 residues. The J segment lost 8 bases and the V segment lost 5 bases, leaving 4 bases of the junction unmatched. DNA for the CDR3: TGTGCCAGCAGTAGGTGGACAGGGGATTCACCCCTCCACTTT. This gives the protein CASSRWTGDSPLHF.

V usage is TRBV7-2 and J usage is TRBJ2-7; D may be TRBD2 (5 bases). V dropped 5 bases and J dropped 5 bases, with 25 bases sitting between them. The CDR3 totals 17 residues. From germline, CDR1 is SGHTA and CDR2 FQGNSA. CDR3 loop: CASSPELGRTSKDEQYF. The CDR3 DNA reads TGTGCCAGCAGCCCCGAGCTTGGGCGGACTTCGAAGGACGAGCAGTACTTC.

The V gene is TRBV9, the J gene TRBJ2-5, with 9 bases fitting TRBD2. Germline V gene lookup returns CDR1 SGDLS and CDR2 YYNGEE. V lost 3 bases to trimming and J lost 4 bases; unmatched junction nucleotides: 7. CDR3 size: 15 residues. This CDR3 reads CASSGGGAVGETQYF. The CDR3 nucleotides are TGTGCCAGCAGCGGCGGGGGGGCCGTTGGAGAGACCCAGTACTTC.